This T cell receptor beta chain was profiled in a study of cytomegalovirus exposure and HLA in healthy donors. 60 Vbeta and 13 Jbeta primers were used in PCR. The method was immunoSEQ multiplex PCR; TCRdb's version includes in-frame clones alone and lacks a portion of them. The profile covers over 95,000 clones, with roughly 70% appearing a single time and around 3.9% taken by the ten largest. This clone appeared a single time. The antigen is unknown. General study results and limits: In a later analysis, V- and J-gene trimming of beta chains associated with a DCLRE1C missense variant, replicated independently.

Germline-derived CDR1 and CDR2 are GTSNPN and SVGIG (reference sequence). Trimming left V 0 bases short and J 1 base short, with 12 bases between. The CDR3 sequence is 15 residues long. The clonotype comes from a woman aged 40 to 50 in good health and CMV-seropositive. The chain has TRBV30 and TRBJ1-2, with D possibly TRBD1 on 6 matching bases. Sequencing was performed on PBMCs. The CDR3 here is CAWSVRGQSNYGYTF. For the CDR3, the DNA is TGTGCCTGGAGTGTACGCGGACAGAGTAACTATGGCTACACCTTC.